The TCR beta chain described here comes from a study of blood T cell repertoires in COVID-19. Study overall: The origin of the acute and convalescent COVID-19 samples was the United States, Italy and Spain.

Libraries were prepared by immunoSEQ multiplex PCR; TCRdb keeps only in-frame clonotypes and omits some of them. The sample lists around 190,000 clones; roughly 91% were seen once. Trimming stripped 4 bases from V and 5 bases from J, with 11 bases between. Germline-derived CDR1 and CDR2 are LGHDT and YNNKEL (reference sequence). This CDR3 comprises 13 residues. The sequencing sample was made of peripheral blood. This receptor was identified in a human donor in a cohort sampled during active COVID-19. The chain couples TRBV3-1 (or the pseudogene TRBV3-2) to TRBJ2-5; D possibly corresponds to TRBD1 (5 bases). CDR3 coding DNA: TGTGCCAGCAGCCTTCGACAGACGGAGACCCAGTACTTC. Its translation: CASSLRQTETQYF.